This TCR beta chain was recovered during a study of graft-versus-host responses after intestinal transplantation (dated by TCRdb to the early 2020s). Study-wide context: Recipients received multivisceral, liver-intestinal, or isolated intestinal transplants. Bulk TCR-beta CDR3 sequencing was used to track graft-versus-host and host-versus-graft alloreactive T cell clones in the graft, circulation and bone marrow after intestinal transplantation. To identify alloreactive clones, pre-transplant mixed lymphocyte reaction products were sequenced and then compared with unstimulated pre-transplant donor and recipient T cells. Every recipient was given anti-thymocyte globulin induction, followed by 3 to 4 years of maintenance tacrolimus and steroids. Donor T cell macrochimerism was defined as a peak of at least 4% donor T cells among recipient peripheral blood mononuclear cells. Rather than being sequenced by the commercial service, samples from a few later patients were sequenced in-house on an Illumina MiSeq and processed with MiXCR. The cohort enrolled about two dozen intestinal transplant recipients, one of whom was a retransplant, and a few patients without pretransplant specimens were excluded. Study-wide findings and limitations: In patients with donor T cell macrochimerism, the allografts had high GvH to HvG T cell clonal ratios. GvH clones were detected in recipient bone marrow, and some of these GvH clones were observed earlier in ileal mucosa or blood, consistent with an intestinal mucosal origin. The conclusions were limited by the relatively low number and heterogeneity of the intestinal transplant patients. Early after transplant, peak levels of circulating GvH clones were associated with declines in HvG clones.

As for this clone: There is no known antigen for this receptor. No quality values exist for individual bases; no much larger clone is one base distant.

Intraepithelial and lamina propria lymphocytes were isolated from graft specimens using dithiothreitol, EDTA incubations and collagenase D digestion. Bulk TCR-beta sequencing was performed on serial intestinal graft biopsy specimens collected as late as 600 days after transplant. The library came from the immunoSEQ multiplex PCR assay. Adaptive Biotechnologies carried out high-throughput TCR-beta CDR3 sequencing of genomic DNA for most patients. In the source study's methods: TCR sequencing data were retrieved from Adaptive's ImmunoSEQ software for some 17 patients, whereas a few other patients were processed with MiXCR and VDJtools. Because the origin of CDR3 nucleotide sequences shared between donor and recipient could not be assigned, those sequences were removed. To count as alloreactive, a clone needed at least 2-fold expansion over unstimulated cells and a minimum CFSE-low frequency of 0.002% (template counts) or 0.001% (read counts). A clone was considered mappable if detected in the sequenced pre-transplant spleen, lymph node, or MLR CFSE-low populations of the donor or recipient. The cumulative frequency of alloreactive clones was calculated as a percentage of all sequences, weighted by copy number. The clones in this table, taken by TCRdb from immuneACCESS, are in-frame only. Not every clone is retained; where verified, under half of the shortfall comes from an unresolved V gene, and the cause of the rest is unknown. From that table come the V and J calls and clone size; the DNA was used to work out D and trimming. In this sample the table shows 40,000 or so clones, about 85% of which occur a single time. About a sixth of the sample is in the top ten clones.

Reading from cysteine to phenylalanine, the CDR3 counts 13 amino acids. Just CDR3 DNA is preserved here, 39 bases in frame from base 1. CDR1 and CDR2, looked up from the germline V gene, are SNHLY and FYNNEI. A distance of 17 bases separates the germline ends of V and J, which lose 8 bases and 6 bases respectively. Sequenced material: ileum tissue, taken around 190 days after intestinal transplant. The source is a human patient who received an intestinal transplant, so some T cells may come from the graft donor. This receptor chain uses TRBV2 and TRBJ2-7; there is no confident call for the D gene. The CDR3 reads as follows: CASFTELGIEQYF. The nucleotides read TGTGCCAGCTTCACCGAACTCGGAATCGAGCAGTACTTC.